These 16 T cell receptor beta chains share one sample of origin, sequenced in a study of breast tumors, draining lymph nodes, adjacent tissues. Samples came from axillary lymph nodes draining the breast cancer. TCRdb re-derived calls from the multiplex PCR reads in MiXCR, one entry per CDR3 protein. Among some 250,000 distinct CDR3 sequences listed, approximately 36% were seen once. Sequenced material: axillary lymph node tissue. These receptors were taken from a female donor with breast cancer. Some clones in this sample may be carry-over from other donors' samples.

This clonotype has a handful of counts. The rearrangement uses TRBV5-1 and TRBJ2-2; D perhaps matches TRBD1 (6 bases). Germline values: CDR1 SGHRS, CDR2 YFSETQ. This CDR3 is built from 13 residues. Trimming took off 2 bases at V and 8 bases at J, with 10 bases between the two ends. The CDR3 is CASSFNGTGELFF. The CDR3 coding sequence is TGCGCCAGCAGCTTTAACGGGACAGGGGAGCTGTTTTTT.

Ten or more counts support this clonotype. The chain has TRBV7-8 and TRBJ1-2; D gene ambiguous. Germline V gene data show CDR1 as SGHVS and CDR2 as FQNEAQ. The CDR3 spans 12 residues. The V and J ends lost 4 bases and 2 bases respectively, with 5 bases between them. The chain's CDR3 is CASSSYNYGYTF. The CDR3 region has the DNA TGTGCCAGCAGCTCATACAACTATGGCTACACCTTC.

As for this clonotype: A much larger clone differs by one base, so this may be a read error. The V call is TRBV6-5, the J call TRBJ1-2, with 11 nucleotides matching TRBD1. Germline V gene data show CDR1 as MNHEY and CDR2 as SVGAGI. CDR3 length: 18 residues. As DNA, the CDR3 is TGTACCAGCAGTTACTCGGTGGACAGGGGGCGTCCTTACTATGGCTACACCTTC. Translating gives CTSSYSVDRGRPYYGYTF.

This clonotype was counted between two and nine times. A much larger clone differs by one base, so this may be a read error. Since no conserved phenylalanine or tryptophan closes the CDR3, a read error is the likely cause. Here the CDR3 reads CASSLHRAPYGYTL. CDR3 DNA: TGTGCCAGCAGCTTGCACAGGGCCCCCTATGGCTACACCCTC. V gene TRBV7-9 combines with J gene TRBJ1-2; D might be TRBD1 (6 bases). Deletions cut 3 bases from V and 4 bases from J, with 12 bases between. The length of the CDR3 is 14 residues. CDR1 and CDR2 (germline): SEHNR, FQNEAQ (reference sequence).

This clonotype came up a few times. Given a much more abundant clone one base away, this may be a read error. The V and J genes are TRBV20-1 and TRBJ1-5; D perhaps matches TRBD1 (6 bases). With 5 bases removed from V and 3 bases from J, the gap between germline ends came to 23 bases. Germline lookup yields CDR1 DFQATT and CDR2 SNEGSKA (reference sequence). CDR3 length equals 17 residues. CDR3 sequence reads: CSAGGLTGLADNQPQHF. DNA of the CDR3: TGCAGTGCTGGAGGTTTGACAGGCCTAGCAGACAATCAGCCCCAGCATTTT.

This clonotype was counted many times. CDR3 loop: CATSDAGREQYF. DNA for the CDR3: TGTGCCACCAGTGATGCAGGGAGGGAGCAGTACTTC. The chain has TRBV24-1 and TRBJ2-7; D is perhaps TRBD2 (6 bases). V lost 3 bases, J lost 7 bases, and 9 bases lay in between. The CDR3 covers 12 residues. CDR1 is KGHDR and CDR2 is SFDVKD in the germline V gene.

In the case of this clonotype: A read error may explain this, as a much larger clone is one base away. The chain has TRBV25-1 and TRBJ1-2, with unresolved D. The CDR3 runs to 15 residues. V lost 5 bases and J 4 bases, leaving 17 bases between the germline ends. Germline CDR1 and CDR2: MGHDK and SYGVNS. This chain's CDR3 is CASSLSLAVSYGYTF. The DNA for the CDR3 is TGTGCCAGCAGTCTCAGCCTCGCAGTTAGCTATGGCTACACCTTC.

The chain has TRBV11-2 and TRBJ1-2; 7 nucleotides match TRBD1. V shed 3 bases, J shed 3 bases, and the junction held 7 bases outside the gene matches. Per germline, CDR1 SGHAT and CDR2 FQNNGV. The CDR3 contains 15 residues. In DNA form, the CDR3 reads TGTGCCAGCAGCTTCGGACAGGCTAGGGACTATGGCTACACCTTC. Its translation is CASSFGQARDYGYTF.

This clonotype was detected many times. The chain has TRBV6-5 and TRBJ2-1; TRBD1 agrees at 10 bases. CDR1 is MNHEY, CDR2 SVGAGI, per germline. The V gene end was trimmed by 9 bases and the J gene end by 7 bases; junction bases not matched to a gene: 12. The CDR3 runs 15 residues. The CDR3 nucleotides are TGTGCCAGTTCTGAGACAGGGGGCGGTAGAAATGAGCAGTTCTTC. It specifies CASSETGGGRNEQFF.

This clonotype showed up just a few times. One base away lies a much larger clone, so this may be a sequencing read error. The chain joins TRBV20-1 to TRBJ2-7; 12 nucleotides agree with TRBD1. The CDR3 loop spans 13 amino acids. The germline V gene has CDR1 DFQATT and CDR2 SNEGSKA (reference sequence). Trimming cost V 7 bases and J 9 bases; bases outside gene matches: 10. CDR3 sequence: CSGAGTGGNAQYF. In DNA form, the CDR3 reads TGCAGTGGGGCGGGGACAGGGGGCAACGCGCAGTACTTC.

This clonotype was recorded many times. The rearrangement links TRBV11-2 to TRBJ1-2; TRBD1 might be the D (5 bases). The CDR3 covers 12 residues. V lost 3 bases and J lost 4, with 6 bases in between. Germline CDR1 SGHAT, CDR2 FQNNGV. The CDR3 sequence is CASSLTAYGYTF. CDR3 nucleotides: TGTGCCAGCAGCTTGACAGCCTATGGCTACACCTTC.

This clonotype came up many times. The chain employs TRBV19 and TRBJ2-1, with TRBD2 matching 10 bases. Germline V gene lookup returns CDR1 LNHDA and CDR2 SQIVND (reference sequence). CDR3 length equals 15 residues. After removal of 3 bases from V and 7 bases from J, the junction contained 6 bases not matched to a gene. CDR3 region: CASSIGSGRGNEQFF. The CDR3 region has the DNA TGTGCCAGTAGTATTGGGAGCGGGAGGGGAAATGAGCAGTTCTTC.

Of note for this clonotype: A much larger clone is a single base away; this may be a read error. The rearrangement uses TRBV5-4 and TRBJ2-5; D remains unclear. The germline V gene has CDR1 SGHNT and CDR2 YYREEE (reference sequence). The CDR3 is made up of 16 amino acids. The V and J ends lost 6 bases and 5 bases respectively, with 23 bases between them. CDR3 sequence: CASTLGVPATWETQYF. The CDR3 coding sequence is TGTGCCAGCACTCTCGGCGTTCCGGCGACGTGGGAGACCCAGTACTTC.

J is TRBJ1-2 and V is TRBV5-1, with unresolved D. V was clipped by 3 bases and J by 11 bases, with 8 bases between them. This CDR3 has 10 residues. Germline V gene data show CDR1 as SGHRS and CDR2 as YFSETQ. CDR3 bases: TGCGCCAGCAGCTCACGGGAGTACACCTTC. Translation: CASSSREYTF. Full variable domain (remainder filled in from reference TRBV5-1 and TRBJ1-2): KAGVTQTPRYLIKTRGQQVTLSCSPISGHRSVSWYQQTPGQGLQFLFEYFSETQRNKGNFPGRFSGRQFSNSRSEMNVSTLELGDSALYLCASSSREYTFGSGTRLTVV.

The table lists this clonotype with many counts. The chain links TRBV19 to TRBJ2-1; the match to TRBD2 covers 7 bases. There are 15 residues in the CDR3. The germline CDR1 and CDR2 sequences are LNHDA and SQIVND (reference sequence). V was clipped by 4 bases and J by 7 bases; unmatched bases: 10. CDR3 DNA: TGTGCCAGTAGTAATCTGGCGGGAGTTGGTAATGAGCAGTTCTTC. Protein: CASSNLAGVGNEQFF.

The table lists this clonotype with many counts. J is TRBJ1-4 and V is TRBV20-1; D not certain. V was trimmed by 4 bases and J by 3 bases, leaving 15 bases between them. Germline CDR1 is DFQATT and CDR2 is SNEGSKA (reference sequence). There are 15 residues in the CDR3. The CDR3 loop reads CSATFLRQANEKLFF. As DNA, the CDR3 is TGCAGTGCTACATTTTTACGGCAGGCTAATGAAAAACTGTTTTTT.